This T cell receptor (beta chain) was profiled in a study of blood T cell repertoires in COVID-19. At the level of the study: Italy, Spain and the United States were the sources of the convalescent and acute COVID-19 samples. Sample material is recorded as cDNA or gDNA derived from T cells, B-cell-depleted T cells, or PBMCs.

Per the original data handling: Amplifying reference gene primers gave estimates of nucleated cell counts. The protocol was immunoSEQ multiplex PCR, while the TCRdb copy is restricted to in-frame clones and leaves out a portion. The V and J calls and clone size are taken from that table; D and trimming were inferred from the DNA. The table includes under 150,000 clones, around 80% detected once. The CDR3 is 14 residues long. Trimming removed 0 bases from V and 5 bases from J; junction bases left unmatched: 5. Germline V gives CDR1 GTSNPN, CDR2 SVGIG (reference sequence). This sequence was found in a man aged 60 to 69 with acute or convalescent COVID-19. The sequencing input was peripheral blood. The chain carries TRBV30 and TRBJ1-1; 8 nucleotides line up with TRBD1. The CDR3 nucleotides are TGTGCCTGGAGTGTACGACAGGGGATGACTGAAGCTTTCTTT. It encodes CAWSVRQGMTEAFF.